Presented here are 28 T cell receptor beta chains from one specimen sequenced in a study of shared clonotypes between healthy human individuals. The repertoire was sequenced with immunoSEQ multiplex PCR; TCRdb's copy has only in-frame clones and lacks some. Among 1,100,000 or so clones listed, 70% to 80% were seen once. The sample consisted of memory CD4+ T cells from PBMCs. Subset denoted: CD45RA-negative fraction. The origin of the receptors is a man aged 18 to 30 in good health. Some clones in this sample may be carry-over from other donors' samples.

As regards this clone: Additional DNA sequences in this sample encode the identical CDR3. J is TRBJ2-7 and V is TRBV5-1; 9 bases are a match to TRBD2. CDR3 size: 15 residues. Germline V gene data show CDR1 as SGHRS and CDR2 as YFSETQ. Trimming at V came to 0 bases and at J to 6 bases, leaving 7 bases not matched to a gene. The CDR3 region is CASSLGLAGVGEQYF. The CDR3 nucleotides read TGCGCCAGCAGCTTGGGTTTAGCGGGAGTGGGCGAGCAGTACTTC.

The CDR3 DNA is TGCGCCAGCAGCCCGGGACTAGCGGGCAAAGAGACCCAGTACTTC. Translation gives CASSPGLAGKETQYF. The chain links TRBV5-1 to TRBJ2-5; 12 bases map to TRBD2. CDR3 length: 15 residues. Germline V lookup: CDR1 SGHRS, CDR2 YFSETQ. J lost 3 bases, V lost 4 bases, and 4 bases had no gene match. Looking up the rest from reference TRBV5-1 and TRBJ2-5 gives the full variable domain: KAGVTQTPRYLIKTRGQQVTLSCSPISGHRSVSWYQQTPGQGLQFLFEYFSETQRNKGNFPGRFSGRQFSNSRSEMNVSTLELGDSALYLCASSPGLAGKETQYFGPGTRLLVL.

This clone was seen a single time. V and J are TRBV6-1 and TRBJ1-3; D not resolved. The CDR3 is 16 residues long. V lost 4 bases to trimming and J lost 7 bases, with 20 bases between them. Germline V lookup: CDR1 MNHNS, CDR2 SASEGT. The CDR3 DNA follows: TGTGCCAGCAGTGGTAACACGGGGTCCGGTTGGAACACCATATATTTT. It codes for CASSGNTGSGWNTIYF.

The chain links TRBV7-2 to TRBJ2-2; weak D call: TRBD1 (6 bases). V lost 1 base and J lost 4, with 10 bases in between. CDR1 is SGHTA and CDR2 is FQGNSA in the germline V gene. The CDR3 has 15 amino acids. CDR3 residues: CASSLGRGLTGELFF. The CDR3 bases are TGTGCCAGCAGCTTAGGCAGGGGTCTCACCGGGGAGCTGTTTTTT.

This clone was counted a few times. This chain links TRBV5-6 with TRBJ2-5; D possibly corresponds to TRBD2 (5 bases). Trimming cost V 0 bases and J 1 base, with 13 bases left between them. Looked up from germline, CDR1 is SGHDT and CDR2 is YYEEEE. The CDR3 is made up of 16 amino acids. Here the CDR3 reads CASSLAGLVAQETQYF. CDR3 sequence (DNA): TGTGCCAGCAGCTTGGCGGGGTTGGTGGCCCAAGAGACCCAGTACTTC.

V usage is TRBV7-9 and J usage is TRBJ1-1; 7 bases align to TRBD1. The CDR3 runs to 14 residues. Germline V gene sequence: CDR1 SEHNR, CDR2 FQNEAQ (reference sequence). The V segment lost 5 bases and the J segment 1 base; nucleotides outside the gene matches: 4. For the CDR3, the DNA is TGTGCCAGCAGCAAACAGGGGTCGAACACTGAAGCTTTCTTT. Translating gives CASSKQGSNTEAFF.

The CDR3 protein is CARSFSGSWTGELFF. CDR3 nucleotide sequence: TGTGCCAGAAGCTTTAGCGGGAGCTGGACCGGGGAGCTGTTTTTT. V is TRBV5-3 and J is TRBJ2-2, with 9 positions matching TRBD2. TRBV5-3 qualifies as an ORF whose function is uncertain. The CDR3 spans 15 residues. With V trimmed by 2 bases and J by 5 bases, 4 bases remained unmatched.

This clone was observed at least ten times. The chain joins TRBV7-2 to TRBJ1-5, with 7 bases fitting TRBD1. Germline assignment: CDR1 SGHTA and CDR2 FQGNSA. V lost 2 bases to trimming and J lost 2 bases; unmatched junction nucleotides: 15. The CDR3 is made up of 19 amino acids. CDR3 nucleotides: TGTGCCAGCAGCTTATTTCCAACAGGGGCAACATTCGGCAATCAGCCCCAGCATTTT. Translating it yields CASSLFPTGATFGNQPQHF.

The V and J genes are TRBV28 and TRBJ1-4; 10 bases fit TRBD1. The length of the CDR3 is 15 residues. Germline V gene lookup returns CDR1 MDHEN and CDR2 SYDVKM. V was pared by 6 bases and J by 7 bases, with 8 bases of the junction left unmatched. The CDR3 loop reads CASRSTGGRSEKLFF. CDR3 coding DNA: TGTGCCAGCAGGTCGACAGGGGGCAGGAGTGAAAAACTGTTTTTT.

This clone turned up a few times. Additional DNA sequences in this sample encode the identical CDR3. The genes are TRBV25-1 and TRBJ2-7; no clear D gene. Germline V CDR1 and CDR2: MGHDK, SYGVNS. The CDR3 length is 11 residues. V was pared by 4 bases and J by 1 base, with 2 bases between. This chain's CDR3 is CASSASYEQYF. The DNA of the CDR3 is TGTGCCAGCAGTGCGTCCTACGAGCAGTACTTC.

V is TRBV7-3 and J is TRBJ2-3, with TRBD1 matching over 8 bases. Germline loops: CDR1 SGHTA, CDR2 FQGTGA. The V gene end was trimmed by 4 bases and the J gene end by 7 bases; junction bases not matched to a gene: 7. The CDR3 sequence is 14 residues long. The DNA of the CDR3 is TGTGCCAGCAGCTCGGACAGGGTGTCGAATACGCAGTATTTT. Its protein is CASSSDRVSNTQYF. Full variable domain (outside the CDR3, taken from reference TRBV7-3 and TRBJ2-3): GAGVSQTPSNKVTEKGKYVELRCDPISGHTALYWYRQSLGQGPEFLIYFQGTGAADDSGLPNDRFFAVRPEGSVSTLKIQRTERGDSAVYLCASSSDRVSNTQYFGPGTRLTVL.

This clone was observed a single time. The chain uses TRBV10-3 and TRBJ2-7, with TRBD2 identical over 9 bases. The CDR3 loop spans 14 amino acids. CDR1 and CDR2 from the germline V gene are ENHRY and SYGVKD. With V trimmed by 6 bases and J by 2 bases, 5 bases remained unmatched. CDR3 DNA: TGTGCCATCAGCAGAGCGGGAGGCGCCTACGAGCAGTACTTC. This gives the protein CAISRAGGAYEQYF.

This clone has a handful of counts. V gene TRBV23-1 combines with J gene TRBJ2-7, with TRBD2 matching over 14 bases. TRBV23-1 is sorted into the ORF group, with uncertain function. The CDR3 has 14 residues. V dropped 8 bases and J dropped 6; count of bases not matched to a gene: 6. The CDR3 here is CASEGLAGVGEQYF. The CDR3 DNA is TGCGCCAGCGAGGGACTAGCGGGAGTTGGCGAGCAGTACTTC.

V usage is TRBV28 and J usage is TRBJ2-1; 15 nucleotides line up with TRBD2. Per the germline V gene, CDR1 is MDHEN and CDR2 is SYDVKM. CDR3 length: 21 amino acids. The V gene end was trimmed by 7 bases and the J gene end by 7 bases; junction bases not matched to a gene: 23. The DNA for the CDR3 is TGTGCCAGCACCACTATAATACAGGGACTAGCGGGAGGCCCATCTTGGAATGAGCAGTTCTTC. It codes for CASTTIIQGLAGGPSWNEQFF.

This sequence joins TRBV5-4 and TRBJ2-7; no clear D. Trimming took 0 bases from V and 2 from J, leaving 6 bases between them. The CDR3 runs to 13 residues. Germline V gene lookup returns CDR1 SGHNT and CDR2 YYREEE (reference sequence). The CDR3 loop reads CASSLEGTYEQYF. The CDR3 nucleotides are TGTGCCAGCAGCTTGGAAGGGACCTACGAGCAGTACTTC.

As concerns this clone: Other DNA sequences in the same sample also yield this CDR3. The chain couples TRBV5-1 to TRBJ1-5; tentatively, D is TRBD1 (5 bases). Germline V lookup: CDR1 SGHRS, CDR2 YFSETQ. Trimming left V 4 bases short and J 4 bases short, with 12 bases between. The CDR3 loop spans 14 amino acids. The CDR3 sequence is CASSPGTANQPQHF. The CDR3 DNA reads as TGCGCCAGCAGCCCTGGGACCGCAAATCAGCCCCAGCATTTT.

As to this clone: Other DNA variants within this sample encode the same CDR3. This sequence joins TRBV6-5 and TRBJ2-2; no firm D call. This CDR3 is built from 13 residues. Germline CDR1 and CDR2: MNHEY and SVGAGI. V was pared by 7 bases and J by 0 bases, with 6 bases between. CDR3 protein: CASKGANTGELFF. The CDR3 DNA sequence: TGTGCCAGCAAGGGCGCGAACACCGGGGAGCTGTTTTTT.

The CDR3 reads CASSLVANYGYTF. The CDR3 bases are TGTGCCAGCAGTTTAGTAGCTAACTATGGCTACACCTTC. The chain couples TRBV27 to TRBJ1-2; no clear D gene. The germline CDR1 and CDR2 sequences are MNHEY and SMNVEV (reference sequence). V dropped 2 bases and J dropped 0 bases, with 4 bases sitting between them. The length of the CDR3 is 13 residues.

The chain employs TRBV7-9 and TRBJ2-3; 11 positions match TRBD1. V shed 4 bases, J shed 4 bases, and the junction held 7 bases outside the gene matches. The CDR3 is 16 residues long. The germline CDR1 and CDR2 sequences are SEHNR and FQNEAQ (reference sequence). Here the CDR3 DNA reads TGTGCCAGCAGCTACGGGACAGGGGGAAAAGCAGATACGCAGTATTTT. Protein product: CASSYGTGGKADTQYF. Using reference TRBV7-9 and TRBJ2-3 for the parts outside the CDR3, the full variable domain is DTGVSQNPRHKITKRGQNVTFRCDPISEHNRLYWYRQTLGQGPEFLTYFQNEAQLEKSRLLSDRFSAERPKGSFSTLEIQRTEQGDSAMYLCASSYGTGGKADTQYFGPGTRLTVL.

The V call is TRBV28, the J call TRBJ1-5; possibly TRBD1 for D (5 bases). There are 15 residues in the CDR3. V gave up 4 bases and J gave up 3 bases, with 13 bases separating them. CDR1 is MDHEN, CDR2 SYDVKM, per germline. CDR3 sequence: CASSYRTGVNQPQHF. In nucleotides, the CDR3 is TGTGCCAGCAGTTATCGGACGGGGGTCAATCAGCCCCAGCATTTT. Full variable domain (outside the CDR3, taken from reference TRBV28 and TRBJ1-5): DVKVTQSSRYLVKRTGEKVFLECVQDMDHENMFWYRQDPGLGLRLIYFSYDVKMKEKGDIPEGYSVSREKKERFSLILESASTNQTSMYLCASSYRTGVNQPQHFGDGTRLSIL.

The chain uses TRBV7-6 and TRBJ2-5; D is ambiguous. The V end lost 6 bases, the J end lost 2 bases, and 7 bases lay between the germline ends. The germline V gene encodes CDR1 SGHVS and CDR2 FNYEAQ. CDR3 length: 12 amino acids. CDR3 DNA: TGTGCCAGCAGTCGGCCTCAAGAGACCCAGTACTTC. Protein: CASSRPQETQYF.

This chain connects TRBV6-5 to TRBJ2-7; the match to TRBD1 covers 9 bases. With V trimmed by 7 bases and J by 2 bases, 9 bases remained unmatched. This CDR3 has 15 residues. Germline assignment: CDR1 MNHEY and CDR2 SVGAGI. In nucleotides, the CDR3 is TGTGCCAGCACCAGCCCGGGACAGGGTCCCTACGAGCAGTACTTC. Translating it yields CASTSPGQGPYEQYF.

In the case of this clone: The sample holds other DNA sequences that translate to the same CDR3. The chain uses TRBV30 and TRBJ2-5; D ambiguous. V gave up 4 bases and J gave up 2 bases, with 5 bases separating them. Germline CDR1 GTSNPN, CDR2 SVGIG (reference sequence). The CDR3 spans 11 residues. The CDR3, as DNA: TGTGCCTGGACAGCACAAGAGACCCAGTACTTC. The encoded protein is CAWTAQETQYF.

For the CDR3, the DNA is TGTGCCGCTACCGGGGGGGTGCGAGAACTGTTTTTT. Protein product: CAATGGVRELFF. The chain combines TRBV28 with TRBJ1-4; TRBD1 might be the D (5 bases). V was pared by 11 bases and J by 12 bases, with 19 bases between. The CDR3 has 12 residues. Germline CDR1 reads MDHEN; CDR2 reads SYDVKM.

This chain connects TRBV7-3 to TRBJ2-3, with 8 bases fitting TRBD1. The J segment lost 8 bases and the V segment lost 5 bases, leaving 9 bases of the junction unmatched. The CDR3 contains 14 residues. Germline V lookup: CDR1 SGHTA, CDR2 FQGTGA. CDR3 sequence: CASSRDWDRSTQYF. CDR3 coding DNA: TGTGCCAGCAGCCGTGACTGGGACAGGTCTACGCAGTATTTT.

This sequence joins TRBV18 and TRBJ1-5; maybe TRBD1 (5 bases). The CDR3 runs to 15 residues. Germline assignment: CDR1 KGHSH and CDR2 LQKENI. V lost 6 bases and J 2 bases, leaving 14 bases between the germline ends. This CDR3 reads CASSEGAGGNQPQHF. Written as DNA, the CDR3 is TGTGCCAGCTCCGAAGGGGCCGGCGGCAATCAGCCCCAGCATTTT.

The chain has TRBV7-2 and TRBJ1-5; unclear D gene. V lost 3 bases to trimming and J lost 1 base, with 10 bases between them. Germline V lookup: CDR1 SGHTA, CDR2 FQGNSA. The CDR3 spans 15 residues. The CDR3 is CASSLRTGSNQPQHF. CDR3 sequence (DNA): TGTGCCAGCAGCTTGAGGACCGGGAGCAATCAGCCCCAGCATTTT.

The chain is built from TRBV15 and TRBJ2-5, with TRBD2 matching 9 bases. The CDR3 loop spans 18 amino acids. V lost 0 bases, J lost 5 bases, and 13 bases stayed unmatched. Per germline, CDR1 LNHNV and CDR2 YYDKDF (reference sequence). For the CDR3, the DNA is TGTGCCACCAGCAGAGAGGCGGGCGGGAGGGCCACCCACGAGACCCAGTACTTC. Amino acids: CATSREAGGRATHETQYF.